The 16 T cell receptor beta chains presented below share a single source sample, sequenced in a study of molecular identifiers for immune sequencing clone quantification. A single record per CDR3 protein comes from TCRdb applying MiXCR to the PCR reads. The sample includes over 600,000 distinct CDR3 sequences, less than 20% of them seen just once. The sample consisted of naive CD8+ T cells from blood, with Jurkat cell RNA spiked in. Stated subset: FACS-sorted CD8+CD4-CCR7+CD45RA+ naive T cells. The receptors originated from a human donor in good health. Some libraries in this study had Jurkat cell RNA spiked in.

There are a few counts of this clonotype. The V gene is TRBV6-5, the J gene TRBJ1-2; D call uncertain. CDR1 is MNHEY and CDR2 is SVGAGI in the germline V gene. The CDR3 contains 14 residues. V lost 4 bases to trimming and J lost 5 bases, with 14 bases between them. In DNA, the CDR3 is TGTGCCAGCAGTTCGGGCAGCACGTTTTATGGCTACACCTTC. Protein product: CASSSGSTFYGYTF.

For this clonotype: This may come from a read error, since a much larger clone is one base off. The chain employs TRBV7-9 and TRBJ2-7, with 9 bases that match TRBD1. The CDR3 is made up of 13 amino acids. Germline V CDR1 and CDR2: SEHNR, FQNEAQ (reference sequence). V was pared by 5 bases and J by 4 bases, with 3 bases of the junction left unmatched. CDR3: CASSTDRGYEQYF. The CDR3 coding sequence is TGTGCCAGCAGCACAGACAGGGGGTACGAGCAGTACTTC.

The chain recombines TRBV6-5 with TRBJ2-2; TRBD1 might be the D (6 bases). The CDR3 covers 16 residues. Germline CDR1 MNHEY, CDR2 SVGAGI. V shed 0 bases and J shed 5 bases, with 13 bases lying between them. CDR3 loop: CASSYSPGHGTGELFF. The CDR3 DNA reads as TGTGCCAGCAGTTACTCCCCGGGACACGGAACCGGGGAGCTGTTTTTT.

This clonotype was recorded many times. The V gene is TRBV3-1, the J gene TRBJ1-1; D is perhaps TRBD1 (5 bases). The V and J ends lost 7 bases and 4 bases respectively, with 22 bases between them. CDR1 and CDR2 (germline): LGHDT, YNNKEL (reference sequence). The length of the CDR3 is 16 residues. The CDR3 region has the DNA TGTGCCAGCAACGAAAACGACTGGACATCCCCCACTGAAGCTTTCTTT. It yields the protein CASNENDWTSPTEAFF.

For this clonotype: This may be a read error, as it is one base from a much larger clone. V and J are TRBV15 and TRBJ1-6; D call uncertain. Germline V gene sequence: CDR1 LNHNV, CDR2 YYDKDF (reference sequence). CDR3 length: 16 residues. Here the CDR3 reads CATSRGGSSYNSLLHF. CDR3 DNA sequence: TGTGCCACCAGCAGAGGAGGGAGCTCCTATAATTCACTCCTCCACTTT.

Points on this clonotype: A read error may explain this, as a much larger clone is one base away. The chain couples TRBV7-7 to TRBJ2-3, with 7 bases lining up with TRBD2. Germline V gene lookup returns CDR1 SSHAT and CDR2 FNYEAQ (reference sequence). The V segment lost 3 bases and the J segment 8 bases; nucleotides outside the gene matches: 11. CDR3 length: 15 amino acids. CDR3 DNA sequence: TGTGCCAGCAGCTTTAGGGCGGGGGAGAGAGGTACGCAGTATTTT. It codes for CASSFRAGERGTQYF.

This clonotype was counted at least ten times. The V gene is TRBV12-3 or TRBV12-4, the J gene TRBJ2-3, with D unclear. The V gene lost 4 bases and the J gene lost 2 bases, with 7 bases spanning the gap. This CDR3 is built from 13 residues. The CDR3 DNA reads TGTGCCAGCAGTTCGACCAACACAGATACGCAGTATTTT. This gives the protein CASSSTNTDTQYF.

The CDR3 coding sequence is TGTGCCAGCAGCTTATTACAGGCGTCCTACGAGCAGTACTTC. Protein: CASSLLQASYEQYF. The chain recombines TRBV5-5 with TRBJ2-7, with D possibly matching TRBD1 (5 bases). Trimming pared 2 bases from V and 1 base from J, leaving 10 bases between. The germline CDR1 and CDR2 sequences are SGHKS and YYEKEE (reference sequence). This CDR3 has 14 residues.

As for this clonotype: A read error may explain this, as a much larger clone is one base away. The genes are TRBV29-1 and TRBJ1-2; D is undetermined. Trimming pared 7 bases from V and 5 bases from J, leaving 17 bases between. This CDR3 comprises 13 residues. Germline CDR1 reads SQVTM; CDR2 reads ANQGSEA. The CDR3 loop is CSASVPTSYGYTF. CDR3 coding DNA: TGCAGCGCCAGTGTCCCAACTTCGTATGGCTACACCTTC.

The rearrangement links TRBV10-2 to TRBJ2-2; D remains unclear. The germline V and J ends were trimmed by 5 bases and 1 base, with 11 bases remaining between them. Germline loops: CDR1 WSHSY, CDR2 SAAADI. The CDR3 totals 15 residues. The CDR3 loop is CASSSLAENTGELFF. CDR3 nucleotide sequence: TGCGCCAGCAGTAGTTTGGCAGAGAACACCGGGGAGCTGTTTTTT.

This clonotype was picked up a small number of times. The chain links TRBV6-2 or TRBV6-3 to TRBJ2-7; 7 bases fit TRBD1. There are 15 residues in the CDR3. Germline CDR1 and CDR2: MNHEY and SVGEGT. Trimming cost V 2 bases and J 6 bases; bases outside gene matches: 10. The CDR3: CASSYPQGVAGEQYF. DNA of the CDR3: TGTGCCAGCAGTTACCCGCAGGGGGTTGCAGGCGAGCAGTACTTC.

The sample holds many counts of this clonotype. This chain joins TRBV18 and TRBJ2-1; a possible D gene is TRBD2 (6 bases). Per germline, CDR1 KGHSH and CDR2 LQKENI. V shed 5 bases and J shed 7 bases, with 21 bases lying between them. The CDR3 runs 16 residues. The CDR3 region has the DNA TGTGCCAGCTCAACGACAGTTAGCGGAAAAATAAATGAGCAGTTCTTC. This sequence encodes CASSTTVSGKINEQFF. The full variable domain, rest sourced from reference TRBV18 and TRBJ2-1, is NAGVMQNPRHLVRRRGQEARLRCSPMKGHSHVYWYRQLPEEGLKFMVYLQKENIIDESGMPKERFSAEFPKEGPSILRIQQVVRGDSAAYFCASSTTVSGKINEQFFGPGTRLTVL.

This clonotype was seen at least ten times. DNA for the CDR3: TGTGCCAGCAGCTTACGAAACCCCACAGATACGCAGTATTTT. Protein sequence: CASSLRNPTDTQYF. The chain joins TRBV7-2 to TRBJ2-3; D call uncertain. Trimming removed 2 bases at V and 2 bases at J, with 8 bases between. CDR3 size: 14 residues. CDR1 and CDR2 (germline): SGHTA, FQGNSA. Together with reference TRBV7-2 and TRBJ2-3, the CDR3 gives the full variable domain: GAGVSQSPSNKVTEKGKDVELRCDPISGHTALYWYRQSLGQGLEFLIYFQGNSAPDKSGLPSDRFSAERTGGSVSTLTIQRTQQEDSAVYLCASSLRNPTDTQYFGPGTRLTVL.

Turning to this clonotype: A read error is possible here, since a much larger clone lies one base away. J is TRBJ2-7 and V is TRBV4-1; TRBD2 agrees at 8 bases. CDR3 length: 16 amino acids. Germline assignment: CDR1 MGHRA and CDR2 YSYEKL. The CDR3 is CAGSLAGQPSSYEQYF. The CDR3 region has the DNA TGCGCCGGCAGCTTAGCGGGGCAACCCAGCTCCTACGAGCAGTACTTC.

This chain joins TRBV11-2 and TRBJ2-7; a weak D match, TRBD1 (5 bases). V lost 1 base and J lost 2, with 9 bases in between. The CDR3 spans 14 residues. Looked up from germline, CDR1 is SGHAT and CDR2 is FQNNGV. This CDR3 is CASSLVGVAYEQYF. The CDR3 DNA is TGTGCCAGCAGCTTAGTAGGGGTTGCCTACGAGCAGTACTTC. Complete variable domain (other parts from reference TRBV11-2 and TRBJ2-7): EAGVAQSPRYKIIEKRQSVAFWCNPISGHATLYWYQQILGQGPKLLIQFQNNGVVDDSQLPKDRFSAERLKGVDSTLKIQPAKLEDSAVYLCASSLVGVAYEQYFGPGTRLTVT.

The sample holds many counts of this clonotype. This rearrangement joins TRBV6-5 to TRBJ2-1, with a tentative D call TRBD2 (6 bases). V was shortened by 10 bases and J by 4 bases, with 14 bases between the two germline ends. The V gene's germline CDR1 is MNHEY and CDR2 SVGAGI. The CDR3 has 13 amino acids. The CDR3 bases are TGTGCCACCCGGGGGAAGGAATACAATGAGCAGTTCTTC. This codes for CATRGKEYNEQFF.